Included here is one T cell receptor beta chain sequence, with context. The data were taken from a study of blood T cell repertoires in COVID-19. Study-level information: Both acute and convalescent COVID-19 samples were obtained from the United States, Italy and Spain. Sources were T cells, B-cell-depleted T cells, or PBMCs; the material itself was cDNA or gDNA.

The length of the CDR3 is 14 residues. Germline assignment: CDR1 MNHEY and CDR2 SVGAGI. Trimming removed 7 bases from V and 3 bases from J, with 14 bases in between. In the study's own analysis: Reference gene primers were amplified, and this amplification served to estimate nucleated cell counts. TCRdb's copy holds only in-frame clones and misses some; the assay was immunoSEQ multiplex PCR. That table is the source of V, J and clone size, and D and trimming were worked out from the DNA. The table has 200,000 to 250,000 clones, roughly 88% seen once. The specimen was peripheral blood. The TCR sequence derives from a man between 45 and 60 years old with active or convalescent COVID-19. V usage is TRBV6-5 and J usage is TRBJ2-3; D unclear. The CDR3 nucleotides read TGTGCCAGCAAAGATATTCAGCGAACAGATACGCAGTATTTT. It translates to CASKDIQRTDTQYF.